This is a list of T cell receptor beta chains from one sample in a study of blood T cells in healthy people across ages. TCRdb re-derived calls from the 5' RACE reads in MiXCR, one entry per CDR3 protein. The sample contains more than 1 million distinct CDR3 sequences, around 43% of which appear only once. Sequencing was carried out using blood. The receptors come from a woman aged 55-75 years in good health. The CDR3 runs from the conserved cysteine through the conserved F or W. The D gene is left open where the match is weak. Only some rows state a clone size, as once, few, many or a class for expanded clones.

clone_size: few; v_call: TRBV2; j_call: TRBJ2-1; d_call: TRBD2; cdr3_aa: CASSGLAGYNEQFF; cdr3_nt: TGTGCCAGCAGTGGCCTAGCGGGTTACAATGAGCAGTTCTTC
clone_size: .; v_call: TRBV6-5; j_call: TRBJ2-7; d_call: .; cdr3_aa: CASRIRPSYEQYF; cdr3_nt: TGTGCCAGCAGGATTCGACCATCCTACGAGCAGTACTTC
clone_size: once; v_call: TRBV25-1; j_call: TRBJ2-1; d_call: .; cdr3_aa: CASSGGGLGNEQFF; cdr3_nt: TGTGCCAGCAGTGGAGGGGGGCTTGGCAATGAGCAGTTCTTC
clone_size: .; v_call: TRBV12-3/TRBV12-4; j_call: TRBJ2-5; d_call: TRBD2; cdr3_aa: CASSFGLAGGYQETQYF; cdr3_nt: TGTGCCAGCAGTTTCGGGCTAGCGGGAGGGTACCAAGAGACCCAGTACTTC
clone_size: .; v_call: TRBV9; j_call: TRBJ2-1; d_call: .; cdr3_aa: CASSVGDALYNEQFF; cdr3_nt: TGTGCCAGCAGCGTTGGGGATGCCCTCTACAATGAGCAGTTCTTC
clone_size: few; v_call: TRBV7-9; j_call: TRBJ2-7; d_call: .; cdr3_aa: CASSTQGAYEQYF; cdr3_nt: TGTGCCAGCAGCACACAGGGTGCGTACGAGCAGTACTTC
clone_size: few; v_call: TRBV6-2/TRBV6-3; j_call: TRBJ2-7; d_call: .; cdr3_aa: CASSWAGMSYEQYF; cdr3_nt: TGTGCCAGCAGTTGGGCAGGGATGTCCTACGAGCAGTACTTC
clone_size: once; v_call: TRBV29-1; j_call: TRBJ2-2; d_call: .; cdr3_aa: CSVERTGELFF; cdr3_nt: TGCAGCGTCGAGAGAACCGGGGAGCTGTTTTTT
clone_size: .; v_call: TRBV11-2; j_call: TRBJ2-7; d_call: TRBD2; cdr3_aa: CASSLGASGGYEQYF; cdr3_nt: TGTGCCAGCAGCTTAGGTGCTAGCGGAGGCTACGAGCAGTACTTC
clone_size: .; v_call: TRBV4-1; j_call: TRBJ2-7; d_call: TRBD1; cdr3_aa: CASSQGGTGTSYEQYF; cdr3_nt: TGCGCCAGCAGCCAAGGAGGGACAGGTACCTCCTACGAGCAGTACTTC
clone_size: .; v_call: TRBV13; j_call: TRBJ2-1; d_call: .; cdr3_aa: CASSLGGGYNEQFF; cdr3_nt: TGTGCCAGCAGCTTAGGTGGGGGATACAATGAGCAGTTCTTC
clone_size: .; v_call: TRBV18; j_call: TRBJ2-3; d_call: TRBD2; cdr3_aa: CASSREGHSTDTQYF; cdr3_nt: TGTGCCAGCTCCCGGGAGGGCCATAGCACAGATACGCAGTATTTT
clone_size: few; v_call: TRBV6-1; j_call: TRBJ1-5; d_call: .; cdr3_aa: CATLLVVSNQPQHF; cdr3_nt: TGTGCCACCCTCTTGGTTGTTAGCAATCAGCCCCAGCATTTT
clone_size: .; v_call: TRBV6-5; j_call: TRBJ2-3; d_call: TRBD2; cdr3_aa: CASSSKGLAGGPRTDTQYF; cdr3_nt: TGTGCCAGCAGTTCAAAGGGACTAGCGGGAGGGCCTCGCACAGATACGCAGTATTTT
clone_size: .; v_call: TRBV30; j_call: TRBJ2-5; d_call: .; cdr3_aa: CAWSDPQSVGETQYF; cdr3_nt: TGTGCCTGGAGCGATCCACAATCTGTGGGAGAGACCCAGTACTTC
clone_size: .; v_call: TRBV7-9; j_call: TRBJ2-1; d_call: TRBD1; cdr3_aa: CASSPRQGWGNEQFF; cdr3_nt: TGTGCCAGCAGCCCCCGACAGGGTTGGGGCAATGAGCAGTTCTTC
clone_size: .; v_call: TRBV2; j_call: TRBJ2-7; d_call: .; cdr3_aa: CASSEGRTPGGYEQYF; cdr3_nt: TGTGCCAGCAGTGAAGGGAGGACTCCTGGGGGTTACGAGCAGTACTTC
clone_size: .; v_call: TRBV4-1; j_call: TRBJ2-3; d_call: .; cdr3_aa: CASSRVPGQTLDTQYF; cdr3_nt: TGCGCCAGCAGCCGGGTCCCGGGACAAACTTTAGATACGCAGTATTTT
clone_size: .; v_call: TRBV15; j_call: TRBJ2-2; d_call: TRBD2; cdr3_aa: CATNSRRLADTGELFF; cdr3_nt: TGTGCCACCAATAGCCGGAGACTAGCTGACACCGGGGAGCTGTTTTTT
clone_size: .; v_call: TRBV3-1; j_call: TRBJ1-5; d_call: .; cdr3_aa: CASSQGDRPQHF; cdr3_nt: TGTGCCAGCAGCCAGGGAGACCGCCCCCAGCATTTT
clone_size: .; v_call: TRBV12-3/TRBV12-4; j_call: TRBJ1-6; d_call: TRBD1; cdr3_aa: CASSGQGFFSPLHF; cdr3_nt: TGTGCCAGCAGCGGACAGGGGTTTTTTTCACCCCTCCACTTT
clone_size: .; v_call: TRBV20-1; j_call: TRBJ1-2; d_call: .; cdr3_aa: CSASPLGSTNYGYTF; cdr3_nt: TGCAGTGCTAGCCCCCTTGGGAGCACTAACTATGGCTACACCTTC
clone_size: .; v_call: TRBV7-6; j_call: TRBJ2-1; d_call: TRBD2; cdr3_aa: CASSYQGTSGSEQFF; cdr3_nt: TGTGCCAGCAGCTACCAGGGGACTAGCGGGAGTGAGCAGTTCTTC
clone_size: .; v_call: TRBV9; j_call: TRBJ2-7; d_call: .; cdr3_aa: CASSVVPAPTYEQYF; cdr3_nt: TGTGCCAGCAGCGTAGTACCAGCTCCGACCTACGAGCAGTACTTC
clone_size: .; v_call: TRBV28; j_call: TRBJ1-2; d_call: .; cdr3_aa: CASTEGAGTDGYTF; cdr3_nt: TGTGCCAGCACCGAAGGGGCAGGGACGGATGGCTACACCTTC
clone_size: .; v_call: TRBV7-9; j_call: TRBJ2-7; d_call: TRBD1; cdr3_aa: CASSLNQWGQGYEQYF; cdr3_nt: TGTGCCAGCAGCTTAAATCAGTGGGGACAGGGGTACGAGCAGTACTTC